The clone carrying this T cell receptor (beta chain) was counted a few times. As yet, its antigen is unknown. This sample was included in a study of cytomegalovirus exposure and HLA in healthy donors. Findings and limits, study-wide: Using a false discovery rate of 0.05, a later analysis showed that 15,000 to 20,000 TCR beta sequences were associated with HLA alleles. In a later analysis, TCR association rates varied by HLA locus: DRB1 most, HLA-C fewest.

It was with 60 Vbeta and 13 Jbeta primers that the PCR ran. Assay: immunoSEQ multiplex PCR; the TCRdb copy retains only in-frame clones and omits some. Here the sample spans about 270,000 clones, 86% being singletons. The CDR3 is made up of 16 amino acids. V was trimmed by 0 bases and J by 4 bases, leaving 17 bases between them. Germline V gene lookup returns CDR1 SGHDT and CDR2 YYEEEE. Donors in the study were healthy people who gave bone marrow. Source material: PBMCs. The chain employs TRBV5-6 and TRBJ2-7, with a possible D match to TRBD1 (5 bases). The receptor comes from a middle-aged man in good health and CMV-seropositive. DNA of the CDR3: TGTGCCAGCAGCTTGGGTCTCGGCAGGGATCTATACGAGCAGTACTTC. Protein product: CASSLGLGRDLYEQYF.